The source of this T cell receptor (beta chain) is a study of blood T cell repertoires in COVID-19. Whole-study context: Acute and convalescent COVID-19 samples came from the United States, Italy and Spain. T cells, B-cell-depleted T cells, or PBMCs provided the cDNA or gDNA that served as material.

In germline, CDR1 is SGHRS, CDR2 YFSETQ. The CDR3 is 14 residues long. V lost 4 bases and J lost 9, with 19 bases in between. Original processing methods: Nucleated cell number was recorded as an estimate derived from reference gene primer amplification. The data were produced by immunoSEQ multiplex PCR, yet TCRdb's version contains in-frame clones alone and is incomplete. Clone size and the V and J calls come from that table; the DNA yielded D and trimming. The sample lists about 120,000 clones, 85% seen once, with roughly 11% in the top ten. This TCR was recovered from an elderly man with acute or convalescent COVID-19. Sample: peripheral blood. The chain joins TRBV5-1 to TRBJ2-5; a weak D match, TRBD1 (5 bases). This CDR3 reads CASSVAQGPGAQYF. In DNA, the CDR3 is TGCGCCAGCAGCGTGGCCCAGGGCCCTGGGGCCCAGTACTTC.